This paragraph covers one TCR beta chain sequence. This specimen belongs to a study of blood T cell repertoires in COVID-19. Across the whole study: T cells, B-cell-depleted T cells, or PBMCs provided the cDNA or gDNA that served as material.

The protocol was immunoSEQ multiplex PCR, while the TCRdb copy is restricted to in-frame clones and leaves out a portion. This table holds 250,000 or so clones, over 90% found once. Between the trimmed V and J ends, which lost 4 bases and 0 bases, there was a span of 13 bases. The CDR3 is 16 residues long. Looked up from germline, CDR1 is SEHNR and CDR2 is FQNEAQ (reference sequence). This chain joins TRBV7-9 and TRBJ1-3; maybe TRBD1 (6 bases). Sequenced: peripheral blood. The TCR was taken from a man in his thirties or forties with COVID-19, enrolled during active disease. The CDR3 nucleotides are TGTGCCAGCAGCTCCTCACAGGGCTTCTCTGGAAACACCATATATTTT. Protein sequence: CASSSSQGFSGNTIYF.